This TCR beta chain was sequenced in a study of siplizumab effects on memory and regulatory T cells (dated by TCRdb to between 2017 and 2020). As for the study more broadly: The study looked at the effect of siplizumab, an anti-CD2 antibody, on alloreactive T-cell subsets in allogeneic mixed lymphocyte reactions made from human PBMCs.

Reading the germline V gene gives CDR1 SGHRS and CDR2 YFSETQ. The CDR3 sequence holds 12 residues, the cysteine and phenylalanine included. Of the read, only the CDR3 DNA is kept; its 36 bases are in frame from base 1. Trimming leaves V shorter by 8 bases and J shorter by 7 bases, with the junction holding 7 bases beyond the gene matches. On the study overall, not on this receptor specifically: The suppressive function of proliferating Tregs from siplizumab cultures was not functionally confirmed. Unstimulated naive T cells appeared to be more diverse than memory T cells, and naive cells seemed to make a substantial contribution to the alloresponse. Siplizumab significantly reduced the cumulative frequency of alloreactive sequences traceable to unstimulated CD4+ memory T cells. A naive or memory phenotype could not be assigned to roughly 80-97% of proliferating CD4+ or CD8+ clones. Because sequences below about 10^-5 frequency were poorly captured, only a minor fraction of alloreactive clones could be mapped to unstimulated subsets. Of the alloreactive CD4+ clones that could be mapped, the Treg-derived share averaged roughly 73% with siplizumab compared with around 25% in control reactions.

The library was obtained by the immunoSEQ multiplex PCR assay. The deep sequencing platform assayed 90,000 to 100,000 TCR templates per sample. Genomic DNA extracted from sorted T cells was the material used for TCRbeta CDR3 sequencing. As for how the authors treated the data: The R programming language was used for clonal analysis of the TCRbeta CDR3 data. Unstimulated samples were compared with post-reaction CFSE-low samples to define alloreactive CD4+ and CD8+ clones. Alloreactive CD4+ clones were assigned to regulatory or non-regulatory origin by matching sequences to sorted unstimulated Treg and non-Treg repertoires. The table was pulled from immuneACCESS by TCRdb, which kept in-frame rearrangements only. Such tables lose some clones; where checked, under half of the loss comes from unresolved V genes, and the rest has no known cause. V and J calls and clone size are given by that table; D and trimming were obtained from the DNA. Recorded for this sample are 100,000 or so clones; 94% of them occurred a single time. Roughly 0.6% of the sample is held by the ten biggest clonotypes.

Turning to this clone: The antigen it recognizes is unknown. The sample holds no much larger clone one base away, and base qualities are not on file. This sample also contains other DNA sequences that code for the same CDR3.

Sorted unstimulated T cells and proliferating T cells recovered from mixed lymphocyte reactions underwent TCRbeta CDR3 sequencing. Fresh whole blood from roughly ten HLA-typed healthy donors was used to isolate PBMCs. Unstimulated CD4+ regulatory T cells were FACS-sorted to map the origin of alloreactive clones. Sequencing was performed on Tregs sorted from blood. This receptor was taken from a human donor in good health. The chain is assembled from TRBV5-1 and TRBJ2-5; TRBD2 lines up with 8 middle nucleotides. DNA sequence: TGCGCCAGTAGCCCCGGGGGGGGGACCCAGTACTTC. This yields the protein CASSPGGGTQYF.